What follows are 15 T cell receptor beta chains derived from one specimen sequenced in a study of shared clonotypes between healthy human individuals. TCRdb's copy holds only in-frame clones and misses some; the assay was immunoSEQ multiplex PCR. The table shows roughly 2.5 million clones, with just over 90% occurring only once. The specimen sequenced was naive CD4+ T cells sorted from blood. Subset noted: CD45RA+ positively selected. The receptors were sampled from a young man in good health.

The gene calls are TRBV6-4 and TRBJ2-3; D ambiguous. Germline CDR1 is MRHNA and CDR2 is SNTAGT. Trimming shortened V by 4 bases and J by 1 base, and 6 bases separated the two germline ends. The CDR3 sequence is 13 residues long. The CDR3 sequence: CASSADRTDTQYF. For the CDR3, the DNA is TGTGCCAGCAGTGCCGACCGCACAGATACGCAGTATTTT.

The V call is TRBV5-1, the J call TRBJ1-4; no firm D call. Trimming removed 7 bases at V and 7 bases at J, with 23 bases between. This CDR3 spans 16 amino acids. Looked up from germline, CDR1 is SGHRS and CDR2 is YFSETQ. The CDR3 DNA follows: TGCGCCAGCGCCCCGAGAGGGAGCGGTAATAGTGAAAAACTGTTTTTT. Encoded protein: CASAPRGSGNSEKLFF. The variable domain in full, with the rest retrieved from reference TRBV5-1 and TRBJ1-4, is KAGVTQTPRYLIKTRGQQVTLSCSPISGHRSVSWYQQTPGQGLQFLFEYFSETQRNKGNFPGRFSGRQFSNSRSEMNVSTLELGDSALYLCASAPRGSGNSEKLFFGSGTQLSVL.

The rearrangement uses TRBV5-1 and TRBJ2-5; TRBD1 aligns across 7 bases. Losses at the gene ends were 4 bases for V and 5 bases for J; bases not matched to a gene: 8. The CDR3 spans 14 residues. Per the germline V gene, CDR1 is SGHRS and CDR2 is YFSETQ. CDR3 bases: TGCGCCAGCAGCGCCCTACAGGGGACCGAGACCCAGTACTTC. Amino acid sequence: CASSALQGTETQYF.

The genes are TRBV5-1 and TRBJ2-3; D might be TRBD1 (5 bases). The V gene's germline CDR1 is SGHRS and CDR2 YFSETQ. V was clipped by 3 bases and J by 0 bases, with 14 bases between them. This CDR3 is built from 16 residues. The chain's CDR3 is CASSSSQGVSTDTQYF. CDR3 nucleotides: TGCGCCAGCAGCTCCTCCCAGGGTGTTAGCACAGATACGCAGTATTTT.

The table lists this clone with a count of one. This chain uses TRBV9 with TRBJ1-1, with D possibly being TRBD1 (6 bases). CDR3 size: 18 residues. Germline CDR1 is SGDLS and CDR2 is YYNGEE. V lost 0 bases, J lost 4 bases, and 22 bases lay in between. In nucleotides, the CDR3 is TGTGCCAGCAGCGTAGCTCCTACAGGGCGGGGTGGTTTCACTGAAGCTTTCTTT. Its protein product is CASSVAPTGRGGFTEAFF.

This clone was found a few times. Distinct nucleotide sequences in the sample also encode this CDR3. The rearrangement joins TRBV27 to TRBJ1-5, with D perhaps matching TRBD1 (6 bases). Trimming pared 6 bases from V and 0 bases from J, leaving 12 bases between. The V gene's germline CDR1 is MNHEY and CDR2 SMNVEV (reference sequence). The CDR3 sequence is 15 residues long. The DNA of the CDR3 is TGTGCCAGCAGCTCTCAGGGGTATAGCAATCAGCCCCAGCATTTT. Translation gives CASSSQGYSNQPQHF.

CDR3 in DNA: TGCAGCGTTGCCGCAGGGGGAACCAAAAACATTCAGTACTTC. Its protein product is CSVAAGGTKNIQYF. V gene TRBV29-1 combines with J gene TRBJ2-4; 7 nucleotides match TRBD1. V was clipped by 4 bases and J by 2 bases; unmatched bases: 5. From germline, CDR1 is SQVTM and CDR2 ANQGSEA. The CDR3 spans 14 residues.

This clone was detected only a few times. The V and J genes are TRBV29-1 and TRBJ1-1; tentatively, D is TRBD1 (5 bases). This CDR3 has 11 amino acids. Trimming took off 2 bases at V and 6 bases at J, with 7 bases between the two ends. The germline gives CDR1 SQVTM, CDR2 ANQGSEA. The CDR3 bases are TGCAGCGTTGAAAAGGGACCTGAAGCTTTCTTT. Protein sequence: CSVEKGPEAFF.

A remark on this clone: The same CDR3 also results from other DNA sequences found in this sample. The chain employs TRBV30 and TRBJ1-2; D perhaps matches TRBD1 (5 bases). CDR1 is GTSNPN and CDR2 is SVGIG in the germline V gene (reference sequence). The CDR3 loop spans 12 amino acids. V gave up 5 bases and J gave up 3 bases, with 10 bases separating them. The CDR3 is CAWSTGDYGYTF. The CDR3 nucleotides are TGTGCCTGGTCAACAGGCGACTATGGCTACACCTTC.

The chain combines TRBV30 with TRBJ1-3; D not resolved. The CDR3 length is 14 residues. The V end lost 4 bases, the J end lost 0 bases, and 10 bases lay between the germline ends. The germline CDR1 and CDR2 sequences are GTSNPN and SVGIG (reference sequence). CDR3 protein: CAWNPGVSGNTIYF. The CDR3 nucleotides read TGTGCCTGGAATCCCGGGGTCTCTGGAAACACCATATATTTT.

The J gene is TRBJ1-2, the V gene TRBV12-5; no firm D call. Looked up from germline, CDR1 is LGHNT and CDR2 is FRNRAP. The CDR3 consists of 13 residues. The V and J ends lost 8 bases and 2 bases respectively, with 12 bases between them. The CDR3, as DNA: TGTGCTAGTTCGGTCAGACCCAACTATGGCTACACCTTC. Translation gives CASSVRPNYGYTF.

This chain joins TRBV4-1 and TRBJ2-3; D tentatively reads TRBD1 or TRBD2 (5 bases each). Trimming removed 1 base from V and 2 bases from J, with 19 bases in between. Germline V gene sequence: CDR1 MGHRA, CDR2 YSYEKL. The CDR3 extends over 18 amino acids. CDR3 coding DNA: TGCGCCAGCAGCCAAGCTAACGGCCCCCCCGGGACCACAGATACGCAGTATTTT. This gives the protein CASSQANGPPGTTDTQYF.

The chain joins TRBV4-3 to TRBJ1-3, with a weak D call TRBD1 (6 bases). The germline CDR1 and CDR2 sequences are LGHNA and YSLEER. The CDR3 covers 14 residues. CDR3 nucleotides: TGCGCGTCCTCCCCGGGGGCAGGTGGAAACACCATATATTTT. Translating gives CASSPGAGGNTIYF.

As DNA, the CDR3 is TGTGCCAGCAGTATGGACAGGGAGGGTGCTACGCAGTATTTT. It translates to CASSMDREGATQYF. The genes are TRBV2 and TRBJ2-3; D may be TRBD1 (8 bases). Trimming took 5 bases from V and 8 from J, leaving 17 bases between them. CDR3 length: 14 amino acids. Germline V gene lookup returns CDR1 SNHLY and CDR2 FYNNEI.

This chain uses TRBV19 with TRBJ1-2; no definite D call. V was clipped by 4 bases and J by 7 bases, with 13 bases between them. The CDR3 is 13 residues long. Looked up from germline, CDR1 is LNHDA and CDR2 is SQIVND (reference sequence). The CDR3 DNA sequence: TGTGCCAGTAGTACTTGGACCTTAAGTGGCTACACCTTC. Residues: CASSTWTLSGYTF.